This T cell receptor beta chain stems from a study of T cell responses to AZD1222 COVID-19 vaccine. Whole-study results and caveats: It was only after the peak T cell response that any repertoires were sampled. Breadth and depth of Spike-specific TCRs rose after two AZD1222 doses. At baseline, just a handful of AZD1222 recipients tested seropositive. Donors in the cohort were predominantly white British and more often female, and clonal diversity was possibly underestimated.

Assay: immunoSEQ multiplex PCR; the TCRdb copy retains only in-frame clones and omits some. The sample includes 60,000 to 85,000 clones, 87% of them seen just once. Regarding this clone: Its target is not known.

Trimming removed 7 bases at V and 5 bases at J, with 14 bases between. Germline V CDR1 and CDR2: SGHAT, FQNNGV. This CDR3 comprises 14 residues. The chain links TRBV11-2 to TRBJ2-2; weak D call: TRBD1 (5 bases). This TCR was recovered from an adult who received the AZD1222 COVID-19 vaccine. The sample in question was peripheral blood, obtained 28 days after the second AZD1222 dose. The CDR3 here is CASTPTVGTGELFF. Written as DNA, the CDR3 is TGTGCCAGCACCCCGACAGTGGGTACCGGGGAGCTGTTTTTT.